What follows are 28 T cell receptor beta chains derived from one specimen sequenced in a study of blood T cell repertoires in COVID-19. Clones were read by immunoSEQ multiplex PCR, and TCRdb kept only the in-frame ones, dropping some. The data contain 200,000 to 300,000 clones, 83% of them singletons. The sequencing sample was made of peripheral blood. These receptors originate from a human donor in a cohort sampled during active COVID-19.

The chain couples TRBV5-4 to TRBJ1-2; D is uncertain. The CDR3 length is 15 residues. V shed 0 bases and J shed 2 bases, with 11 bases lying between them. The germline CDR1 and CDR2 sequences are SGHNT and YYREEE (reference sequence). The CDR3 protein is CASSLVGATNYGYTF. Written as DNA, the CDR3 is TGTGCCAGCAGCTTGGTTGGAGCTACAAACTATGGCTACACCTTC.

The V call is TRBV6-4, the J call TRBJ1-6, with unresolved D. V shed 6 bases and J shed 1 base, with 13 bases lying between them. The CDR3 spans 16 residues. Germline V gene sequence: CDR1 MRHNA, CDR2 SNTAGT. This chain's CDR3 is CASRVQASSYNSPLHF. The DNA of the CDR3 is TGTGCCAGCAGAGTCCAAGCGAGTTCCTATAATTCACCCCTCCACTTT.

The chain has TRBV3-1 (or the pseudogene TRBV3-2) and TRBJ1-6; D is possibly TRBD1 (6 bases). Germline V gene lookup returns CDR1 LGHDT and CDR2 YNNKEL (reference sequence). V was clipped by 3 bases and J by 7 bases, with 16 bases between them. The CDR3 totals 16 residues. DNA of the CDR3: TGTGCCAGCAGCCACTTAAGGGGACACAGCAATTCACCCCTCCACTTT. Translating it yields CASSHLRGHSNSPLHF.

The V and J genes are TRBV7-9 and TRBJ2-1; 10 bases fit TRBD2. CDR3 size: 15 residues. The junction had 7 bases not matched to a gene; V was cut back by 5 bases and J by 6 bases. The germline gives CDR1 SEHNR, CDR2 FQNEAQ (reference sequence). CDR3 coding DNA: TGTGCCAGCAGCGCCCTAGCGGGGGACTCCAATGAGCAGTTCTTC. This encodes CASSALAGDSNEQFF.

V and J are TRBV14 and TRBJ1-3; no clear D gene. The CDR3 has 15 amino acids. The germline CDR1 and CDR2 sequences are SGHDN and FVKESK. Trimming took 0 bases from V and 2 from J, leaving 8 bases between them. DNA of the CDR3: TGTGCCAGCAGCCAAGATACAGTCGCTGGAAACACCATATATTTT. Translation: CASSQDTVAGNTIYF.

J is TRBJ2-5 and V is TRBV28; possible D gene TRBD2, 6 bases. CDR1 MDHEN and CDR2 SYDVKM come from the germline V gene. The CDR3 consists of 15 residues. Trimming pared 3 bases from V and 5 bases from J, leaving 16 bases between. In DNA form, the CDR3 reads TGTGCCAGCAGTTTTTCGGCGGGAATACAGGAGACCCAGTACTTC. It specifies CASSFSAGIQETQYF.

This clone was recorded a few times. The V call is TRBV30, the J call TRBJ1-1; 8 bases are shared with TRBD1. CDR1 is GTSNPN, CDR2 SVGIG, per germline (reference sequence). The CDR3 is 11 residues long. The V segment lost 8 bases and the J segment 1 base; nucleotides outside the gene matches: 0. The CDR3 protein is CAGQGNTEAFF. The CDR3 region has the DNA TGTGCCGGACAGGGGAACACTGAAGCTTTCTTT.

The CDR3 loop reads CASSLGSGLAGRNKGGEQFF. The CDR3 region has the DNA TGTGCCAGCAGTTTAGGCTCGGGACTAGCGGGAAGGAATAAAGGGGGTGAGCAGTTCTTC. The chain is built from TRBV28 and TRBJ2-1; 13 positions match TRBD2. CDR3 length equals 20 residues. The V and J ends lost 2 bases and 9 bases, in that order; junction bases with no gene match: 19. Germline V gives CDR1 MDHEN, CDR2 SYDVKM.

This clone showed up just once. The J gene is TRBJ1-5, the V gene TRBV6-6; D unresolved. Germline CDR1 reads MNHNY; CDR2 reads SVGAGI (reference sequence). Deletions cut 2 bases from V and 0 bases from J, with 11 bases between. This CDR3 region has 16 residues. The CDR3 region has the DNA TGTGCCAGCAGTTACGGGCACCTTTATAGCAATCAGCCCCAGCATTTT. Amino acid sequence: CASSYGHLYSNQPQHF.

J is TRBJ2-3 and V is TRBV20-1; 8 bases agree with TRBD2. V was pared by 5 bases and J by 3 bases, with 10 bases of the junction left unmatched. This CDR3 is built from 15 residues. Germline V lookup: CDR1 DFQATT, CDR2 SNEGSKA (reference sequence). This CDR3 reads CSAGVRTSTTDTQYF. Here the CDR3 DNA reads TGCAGTGCTGGTGTTCGGACTAGCACGACAGATACGCAGTATTTT.

The chain joins TRBV10-2 to TRBJ1-4; the D is unclear. CDR1 and CDR2 from the germline V gene are WSHSY and SAAADI. V was pared by 4 bases and J by 8 bases, with 8 bases between. The CDR3 spans 12 residues. The CDR3: CASSVRSEKLFF. The CDR3 DNA reads TGCGCCAGCAGTGTCCGTTCGGAAAAACTGTTTTTT.

This chain uses TRBV18 with TRBJ2-5; TRBD1 matches at 7 bases. CDR3 size: 14 residues. Germline values: CDR1 KGHSH, CDR2 LQKENI. J lost 0 bases, V lost 6 bases, and 4 bases had no gene match. The CDR3 spells CASSQQGYQETQYF. CDR3 nucleotide sequence: TGTGCCAGCTCTCAACAGGGGTACCAAGAGACCCAGTACTTC.

The rearrangement uses TRBV11-2 and TRBJ1-3; the D gene is possibly TRBD1 (6 bases). V lost 2 bases and J 3 bases, leaving 11 bases between the germline ends. This CDR3 is 15 amino acids long. Per the germline V gene, CDR1 is SGHAT and CDR2 is FQNNGV. The chain's CDR3 is CASSLQGYIGNTIYF. The CDR3, as DNA: TGTGCCAGCAGCTTACAGGGGTATATTGGAAACACCATATATTTT.

The J gene is TRBJ1-1, the V gene TRBV19; possible D gene TRBD1, 5 bases. This CDR3 is 15 amino acids long. CDR1 is LNHDA and CDR2 is SQIVND in the germline V gene (reference sequence). The V end lost 11 bases, the J end lost 0 bases, and 19 bases lay between the germline ends. CDR3 region: CAARLREGMNTEAFF. CDR3 nucleotide sequence: TGTGCCGCTCGGTTAAGGGAGGGGATGAACACTGAAGCTTTCTTT.

The chain joins TRBV5-4 to TRBJ2-5, with 12 nucleotides matching TRBD2. J lost 5 bases, V lost 1 base, and 3 bases had no gene match. Looked up from germline, CDR1 is SGHNT and CDR2 is YYREEE (reference sequence). The CDR3 contains 15 residues. CDR3 amino acids: CASSLRLAGGETQYF. CDR3 coding DNA: TGTGCCAGCAGCTTGAGGCTAGCGGGAGGGGAGACCCAGTACTTC.

This clone has just a few counts. The rearrangement joins TRBV4-2 to TRBJ2-6; 7 bases are a match to TRBD2. In germline, CDR1 is LGHNA, CDR2 YNFKEQ. With 3 bases clipped from V and 0 bases from J, the junction kept 5 bases outside the gene matches. The CDR3 totals 17 residues. The CDR3 region has the DNA TGTGCCAGCAGCCAGGCTAGCGGAAGCTCTGGGGCCAACGTCCTGACTTTC. It translates to CASSQASGSSGANVLTF.

The V and J genes are TRBV2 and TRBJ2-3; 9 positions agree with TRBD2. Trimming took 7 bases from V and 2 from J; bases not matched to a gene: 7. Germline V gives CDR1 SNHLY, CDR2 FYNNEI. The CDR3 sequence is 15 residues long. The DNA for the CDR3 is TGTGCCAGCACCCGGACTAGCGTCACCACAGATACGCAGTATTTT. Protein: CASTRTSVTTDTQYF.

V and J are TRBV7-3 and TRBJ2-2; the D gene is possibly TRBD2 (6 bases). Germline CDR1 and CDR2: SGHTA and FQGTGA. V was clipped by 5 bases and J by 4 bases, with 11 bases between them. The CDR3 extends over 14 amino acids. The CDR3 sequence: CASSVGLSTGELFF. The CDR3 region has the DNA TGTGCCAGCAGCGTGGGACTCTCCACCGGGGAGCTGTTTTTT.

The chain combines TRBV7-9 with TRBJ1-4, with D perhaps TRBD1 (6 bases). V dropped 4 bases and J dropped 0 bases, with 15 bases sitting between them. The CDR3 runs 17 residues. CDR1 is SEHNR and CDR2 is FQNEAQ in the germline V gene (reference sequence). CDR3 region: CASSSTGSPSTNEKLFF. The CDR3 region has the DNA TGTGCCAGCAGCTCAACAGGGTCCCCCTCAACTAATGAAAAACTGTTTTTT.

This chain links TRBV6-2 or TRBV6-3 with TRBJ2-6; 7 bases align to TRBD1. The germline V gene has CDR1 MNHEY and CDR2 SVGEGT. V shed 2 bases, J shed 2 bases, and the junction held 3 bases outside the gene matches. The CDR3 is 16 amino acids. CDR3: CASSYPTGAGANVLTF. The CDR3, as DNA: TGTGCCAGCAGTTACCCTACAGGGGCTGGGGCCAACGTCCTGACTTTC.

The chain combines TRBV30 with TRBJ1-1; D is possibly TRBD1 (6 bases). Germline loops: CDR1 GTSNPN, CDR2 SVGIG (reference sequence). V was pared by 5 bases and J by 2 bases, with 9 bases between. The CDR3 sequence is 12 residues long. The CDR3 sequence: CAWGQTNTEAFF. The CDR3 DNA is TGTGCCTGGGGACAGACAAACACTGAAGCTTTCTTT. The entire variable domain, with the rest obtained from reference TRBV30 and TRBJ1-1, is as follows: SQTIHQWPATLVQPVGSPLSLECTVEGTSNPNLYWYRQAAGRGLQLLFYSVGIGQISSEVPQNLSASRPQDRQFILSSKKLLLSDSGFYLCAWGQTNTEAFFGQGTRLTVV.

This chain uses TRBV2 with TRBJ2-7, with 7 positions matching TRBD2. Trimming at V came to 3 bases and at J to 0 bases, leaving 5 bases not matched to a gene. The CDR3 runs to 15 residues. Germline CDR1 and CDR2: SNHLY and FYNNEI. CDR3 loop: CASSDLAGDSYEQYF. The CDR3 DNA reads TGTGCCAGCAGTGATCTCGCGGGAGACTCCTACGAGCAGTACTTC.

The V and J genes are TRBV7-9 and TRBJ1-5; the match to TRBD1 covers 7 bases. The ends lost 4 bases at V and 5 bases at J; junction bases unmatched: 8. The CDR3 spans 15 residues. The germline gives CDR1 SEHNR, CDR2 FQNEAQ (reference sequence). The CDR3 spells CASSYGQVGDQPQHF. CDR3 coding DNA: TGTGCCAGCAGCTACGGACAGGTTGGGGATCAGCCCCAGCATTTT. The variable domain in full, completed from reference TRBV7-9 and TRBJ1-5, reads DTGVSQNPRHKITKRGQNVTFRCDPISEHNRLYWYRQTLGQGPEFLTYFQNEAQLEKSRLLSDRFSAERPKGSFSTLEIQRTEQGDSAMYLCASSYGQVGDQPQHFGDGTRLSIL.

This clone was seen a few times. Other DNA sequences of this sample code for an identical CDR3. The J gene is TRBJ1-3, the V gene TRBV6-5; D is perhaps TRBD1 (6 bases). Per germline, CDR1 MNHEY and CDR2 SVGAGI. Trimming took 6 bases from V and 3 from J, leaving 12 bases between them. CDR3 length: 14 amino acids. The CDR3 DNA follows: TGTGCCAGCAGCCAAGACAGGTTTGGAAACACCATATATTTT. This sequence encodes CASSQDRFGNTIYF.

This sequence joins TRBV13 and TRBJ1-2, with 8 bases identical to TRBD1. The V and J ends lost 6 bases and 5 bases, in that order; junction bases with no gene match: 8. CDR1 is PRHDT, CDR2 FYEKMQ, per germline (reference sequence). The CDR3 is 14 amino acids. CDR3 bases: TGTGCCAGCAGTTCTGGGCAGGGGGCGTATGGCTACACCTTC. This codes for CASSSGQGAYGYTF.

There are a few counts of this clone. J is TRBJ2-1 and V is TRBV3-1 (or the pseudogene TRBV3-2); D is perhaps TRBD2 (6 bases). V was shortened by 4 bases and J by 4 bases, with 20 bases between the two germline ends. This CDR3 spans 17 amino acids. Germline CDR1 reads LGHDT; CDR2 reads YNNKEL (reference sequence). CDR3 residues: CASSPEGLGGGYNEQFF. The CDR3 DNA is TGTGCCAGCAGCCCAGAAGGTTTGGGTGGGGGGTACAATGAGCAGTTCTTC.

CDR3 sequence (DNA): TGTGCCAGCACCCTTACCCGCAGGTTATTAATGACCGACCCCACTGAAGCTTTCTTT. As protein: CASTLTRRLLMTDPTEAFF. The chain joins TRBV7-2 to TRBJ1-1; D gene unclear. V was cut by 7 bases and J by 4 bases, with 31 bases left in between. The germline CDR1 and CDR2 sequences are SGHTA and FQGNSA. The CDR3 is made up of 19 amino acids.

The V gene is TRBV24-1, the J gene TRBJ2-5, with D possibly TRBD1 on 5 matching bases. Germline CDR1 and CDR2: KGHDR and SFDVKD. The CDR3 loop spans 14 amino acids. The V end was cut by 3 bases, the J end by 3 bases, with 10 bases between. CDR3 in DNA: TGTGCCACCAGTGATGGACAAGCCGAAGAGACCCAGTACTTC. It translates to CATSDGQAEETQYF.